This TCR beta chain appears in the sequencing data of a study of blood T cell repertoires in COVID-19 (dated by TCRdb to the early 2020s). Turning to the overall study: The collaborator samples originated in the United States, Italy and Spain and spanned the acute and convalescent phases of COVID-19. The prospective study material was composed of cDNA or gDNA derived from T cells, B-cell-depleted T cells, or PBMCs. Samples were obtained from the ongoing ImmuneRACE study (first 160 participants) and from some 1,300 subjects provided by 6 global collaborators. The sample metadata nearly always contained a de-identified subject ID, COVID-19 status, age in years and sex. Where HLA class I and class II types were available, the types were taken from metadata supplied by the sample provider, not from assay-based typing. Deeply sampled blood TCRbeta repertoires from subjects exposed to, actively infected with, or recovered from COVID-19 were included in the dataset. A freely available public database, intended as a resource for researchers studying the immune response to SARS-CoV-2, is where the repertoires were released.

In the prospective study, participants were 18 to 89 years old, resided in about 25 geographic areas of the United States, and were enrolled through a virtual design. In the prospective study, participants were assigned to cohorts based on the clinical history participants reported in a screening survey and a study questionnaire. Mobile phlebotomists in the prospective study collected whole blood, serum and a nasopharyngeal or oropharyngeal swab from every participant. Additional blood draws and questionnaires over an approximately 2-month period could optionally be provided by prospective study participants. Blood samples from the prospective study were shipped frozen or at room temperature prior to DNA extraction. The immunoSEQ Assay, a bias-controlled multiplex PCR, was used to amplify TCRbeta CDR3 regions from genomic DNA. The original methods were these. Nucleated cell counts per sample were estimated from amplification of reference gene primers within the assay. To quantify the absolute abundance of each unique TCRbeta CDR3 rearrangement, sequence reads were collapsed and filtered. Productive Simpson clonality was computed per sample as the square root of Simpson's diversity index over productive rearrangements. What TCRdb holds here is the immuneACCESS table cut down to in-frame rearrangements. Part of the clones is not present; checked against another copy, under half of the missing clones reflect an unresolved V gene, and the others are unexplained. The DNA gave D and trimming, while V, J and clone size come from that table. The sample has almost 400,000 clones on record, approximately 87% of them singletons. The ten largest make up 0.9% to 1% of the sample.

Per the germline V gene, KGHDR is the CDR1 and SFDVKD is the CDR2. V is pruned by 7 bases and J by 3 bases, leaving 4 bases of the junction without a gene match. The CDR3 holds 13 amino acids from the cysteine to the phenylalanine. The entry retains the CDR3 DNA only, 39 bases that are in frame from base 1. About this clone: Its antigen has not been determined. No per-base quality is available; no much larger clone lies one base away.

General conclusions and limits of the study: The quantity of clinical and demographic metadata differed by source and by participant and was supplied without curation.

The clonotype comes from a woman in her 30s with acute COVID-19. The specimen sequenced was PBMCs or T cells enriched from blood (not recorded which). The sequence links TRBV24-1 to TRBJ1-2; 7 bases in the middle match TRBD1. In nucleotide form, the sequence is TGTGCCACCAGCTCAGGGACAGACTATGGCTACACCTTC. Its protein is CATSSGTDYGYTF.